Presented here are 3 T cell receptor beta chains from one specimen sequenced in a study of cytomegalovirus exposure and HLA in healthy donors. The PCR employed 60 Vbeta primers together with 13 Jbeta primers. Some clones are missing from TCRdb's copy, which holds only in-frame ones; the method was immunoSEQ multiplex PCR. This table holds over 100,000 clones, roughly three fifths found once. The sample was PBMCs. These TCRs come from a woman in her thirties or forties in good health and CMV-seronegative.

J is TRBJ1-1 and V is TRBV7-3; tentatively, D is TRBD1 (5 bases). Trimming stripped 2 bases from V and 9 bases from J, with 16 bases between. Per germline, CDR1 SGHTA and CDR2 FQGTGA. The CDR3 is 14 residues long. For the CDR3, the DNA is TGTGCCAGCAGCTTATCCCCCGACGCAGGGAAAGCTTTCTTT. It yields the protein CASSLSPDAGKAFF.

The V and J genes are TRBV14 and TRBJ1-2; D gene unclear. Germline values: CDR1 SGHDN, CDR2 FVKESK. The CDR3 sequence is 14 residues long. Trimming left V 6 bases short and J 5 bases short, with 16 bases between. CDR3 protein: CASSPQASRYGYTF. CDR3 nucleotide sequence: TGTGCCAGCAGTCCCCAGGCGTCGCGTTATGGCTACACCTTC.

Only one count was recorded for this clone. Germline is not matched at one junction end, which may reflect a read error. The same CDR3 also results from other DNA sequences found in this sample. V usage is TRBV7-6 and J usage is TRBJ1-1; 8 nucleotides match TRBD1. The CDR3 spans 15 residues. Germline loops: CDR1 SGHVS, CDR2 FNYEAQ. The CDR3 bases are TGTGCCAGCAGCCACGACAGGGGAGGTAACACTGAAGCCTTCTTT. This gives the protein CASSHDRGGNTEAFF.